These T cell receptor beta chains were read from a single sample in a study of OX40 agonist ivuxolimab in advanced cancers. The protocol was immunoSEQ multiplex PCR, while the TCRdb copy is restricted to in-frame clones and leaves out a portion. The sample carries about 11,000 clones, around nine tenths recorded once. The source material was CD4+ or CD8+ T cells sorted from blood, sampled in a trial of the OX40 agonist ivuxolimab. Every receptor here comes from an adult with an advanced solid tumor such as melanoma, head and neck, liver or kidney cancer. The CDR3 runs from the conserved cysteine through the conserved F or W. Each record gives: D gene, clone size, J gene, V gene, CDR3 protein, CDR3 DNA. The D gene is left open where the match is weak. Rows give clone size only sometimes, using once, few, many, or a class for an expanded clone.

>TRBD2|.|TRBJ2-2|TRBV7-9
CASSPAGTGELFF
TGTGCCAGCAGCCCAGCGGGGACCGGGGAGCTGTTTTTT
>.|once|TRBJ2-7|TRBV14
CASSQGFEQYF
TGTGCCAGCAGTCAGGGTTTCGAGCAGTACTTC
>TRBD1|.|TRBJ1-1|TRBV6-5
CASSLQGINTEAFF
TGTGCCAGCAGTCTACAGGGGATTAACACTGAAGCTTTCTTT
>.|.|TRBJ2-2|TRBV19
CASSWGNTGELFF
TGTGCCAGTAGTTGGGGGAACACCGGGGAGCTGTTTTTT
>.|.|TRBJ1-3|TRBV4-1
CASSPKTTGSGNTIYF
TGCGCCAGCAGCCCTAAGACAACGGGCTCTGGAAACACCATATATTTT
>TRBD2|.|TRBJ2-7|TRBV29-1
CSALTSAYEQYF
TGTAGCGCTTTGACTAGCGCCTACGAGCAGTACTTC
>TRBD2|.|TRBJ2-7|TRBV7-6
CASSSRTGGSLYEQYF
TGTGCCAGCAGCTCCCGCACGGGGGGGAGTTTGTACGAGCAGTACTTC
>TRBD1|once|TRBJ1-5|TRBV19
CASSKDRDSGGQPQHF
TGTGCCAGTAGTAAGGACAGGGACAGTGGAGGACAGCCCCAGCATTTT
>.|.|TRBJ2-2|TRBV6-6
CASSPFPDTGELFF
TGTGCCAGCAGTCCCTTCCCAGACACCGGGGAGCTGTTTTTT
>TRBD2|.|TRBJ2-6|TRBV4-1
CASSQGLAVSSGANVLTF
TGCGCCAGCAGCCAAGGACTAGCGGTTAGCTCTGGGGCCAACGTCCTGACTTTC
>TRBD2|.|TRBJ2-1|TRBV27
CASLTRSSGENSYNEQFF
TGTGCCAGCTTGACGAGGTCTAGCGGGGAGAATTCCTACAATGAGCAGTTCTTC
>.|once|TRBJ2-1|TRBV5-6
CASSAGVASSYNEQFF
TGTGCCAGCAGCGCGGGCGTGGCTAGCTCCTACAATGAGCAGTTCTTC
>TRBD1|.|TRBJ2-5|TRBV27
CASTSGPTGGQETQYF
TGTGCCAGCACATCCGGCCCGACAGGGGGTCAAGAGACCCAGTACTTC
>.|.|TRBJ1-2|TRBV7-9
CASSSTLGARQMYGYTF
TGTGCCAGCAGCTCCACGCTGGGGGCGCGACAAATGTATGGCTACACCTTC
>TRBD1|.|TRBJ2-1|TRBV27
CASSPRGLRGFEQFF
TGTGCCAGCAGTCCCAGGGGGCTACGGGGTTTCGAGCAGTTCTTC
>TRBD1|.|TRBJ1-5|TRBV7-3
CASSPNDGTGGYQPQHF
TGCGCCAGCAGCCCGAACGACGGGACAGGCGGATATCAGCCCCAGCATTTT
>.|.|TRBJ1-2|TRBV13
CASTSIGLIGYTF
TGTGCCAGCACCTCCATCGGACTGATTGGCTACACCTTC
>.|.|TRBJ2-3|TRBV6-6
CASDLGGPTDTQYF
TGTGCCAGCGATTTGGGGGGGCCCACAGATACGCAGTATTTT
>.|.|TRBJ2-7|TRBV7-9
CASSLRDGGYEQYF
TGTGCCAGCAGCTTGAGGGACGGGGGCTACGAGCAGTACTTC
>TRBD2|.|TRBJ2-3|TRBV10-3
CAISTSGSTDTQYF
TGTGCCATCAGTACTAGCGGGAGCACAGATACGCAGTATTTT
>.|.|TRBJ2-1|TRBV14
CASSQGLESSYNEQFF
TGTGCCAGCAGCCAAGGTCTAGAAAGCTCCTACAATGAGCAGTTCTTC
>.|.|TRBJ1-5|TRBV4-1
CASSQVHGTNQPQHF
TGCGCCAGCAGCCAAGTACACGGGACGAATCAGCCCCAGCATTTT
>.|.|TRBJ1-1|TRBV5-1
CASSWGWTPMNTEAFF
TGCGCCAGCAGCTGGGGTTGGACGCCCATGAACACTGAAGCTTTCTTT
>.|.|TRBJ2-7|TRBV9
CASSAATGWDYEQYF
TGTGCCAGCAGCGCGGCTACGGGGTGGGACTACGAGCAGTACTTC